The clone carrying this T cell receptor (beta chain) was recorded at least ten times. RNA transcripts yielded amplified TCR beta CDR3 regions. The HTBI primer set served for first-round RT-PCR of the TCR CDR3. MiXCR was run by TCRdb on the multiplex PCR reads, yielding one entry per CDR3 protein. The sample records 400,000 to 600,000 distinct CDR3 sequences, 15% to 20% being singletons. The data are from a study of T cells in Graves' hyperthyroidism and ophthalmopathy. Trimming removed 5 bases from V and 7 bases from J; junction bases left unmatched: 6. Per germline, CDR1 SGHAT and CDR2 FQNNGV. There are 15 residues in the CDR3.

Source material: blood. The TCR was taken from a woman between 25 and 40 years old with Graves' ophthalmopathy. V and J are TRBV11-2 and TRBJ1-6; 9 bases map to TRBD1. The CDR3 DNA reads as TGTGCCAGCAGCCCTCAGGACAGGGGAAATTCACCCCTCCACTTT. It yields the protein CASSPQDRGNSPLHF.